The T cell receptor (beta chain) described here comes from a study of identical twins. Study results and caveats: Partly confounded zero-insertion analyses could result from invariant MAIT and iNKT cells.

This CDR3 is built from 16 residues. Trimming took 0 bases from V and 0 from J, leaving 14 bases between them. Germline-derived CDR1 and CDR2 are GTSNPN and SVGIG (reference sequence). MiXCR, run by TCRdb on the 5' RACE reads, gives a single entry per CDR3 protein. The profile covers some 260,000 distinct CDR3 sequences, with around 15% appearing a single time and 7% to 9.5% taken by the ten largest. This clonotype has ten or more counts. The antigen is unknown. The sample was memory (CD45RO+) T cells sorted from blood. V and J are TRBV30 and TRBJ1-1; no firm D call. The sequence came from a woman in her late teens or twenties in good health. In DNA, the CDR3 is TGTGCCTGGAGTGTGCGGAACATCTACTTGAACACTGAAGCTTTCTTT. It is translated as CAWSVRNIYLNTEAFF.